This is a list of T cell receptor beta chains from one sample in a study of CD8+ T cells in alopecia areata. TCRdb keeps only in-frame clones here, not all; method: immunoSEQ multiplex PCR. The sample lists 110,000 or so clones, around two fifths occurring once. The sample was CD4+ T cells sorted from blood. These receptors were taken from a human donor with alopecia areata. Each CDR3 is given without its conserved first and last residue. D genes are given only for firm matches. Size tells how often a clone was seen (once, few, many) or the class of an expanded clone, and some rows leave it out.

D gene: -
V gene: TRBV30
clone size: -
CDR3 protein: AWERGAYNEQF

D gene: TRBD1
V gene: TRBV11-2
clone size: once
CDR3 protein: ASSSLRDRGLEQY

D gene: -
V gene: TRBV5-1
clone size: -
CDR3 protein: ASSWQENTEAF

D gene: -
V gene: TRBV4-1
clone size: -
CDR3 protein: ASSFAHEQY

D gene: -
V gene: TRBV30
clone size: -
CDR3 protein: AWSLQMNTEAF

D gene: TRBD1
V gene: TRBV6-7
clone size: -
CDR3 protein: ASSPNDRAYEQY

D gene: -
V gene: TRBV2
clone size: -
CDR3 protein: ASTTRAKNIQY

D gene: TRBD2
V gene: TRBV4-1
clone size: -
CDR3 protein: ASSQISAGGPQETQY

D gene: TRBD2
V gene: TRBV5-1
clone size: -
CDR3 protein: ASSTVGRAQETQY

D gene: -
V gene: TRBV30
clone size: -
CDR3 protein: AWSAVGDTQY

D gene: -
V gene: TRBV30
clone size: -
CDR3 protein: AWSASGGYT

D gene: -
V gene: TRBV29-1
clone size: few
CDR3 protein: SSRLESGETQY

D gene: -
V gene: TRBV5-1
clone size: -
CDR3 protein: ASSLGDLAKNIQY

D gene: -
V gene: TRBV29-1
clone size: -
CDR3 protein: SAGGGFTEAF

D gene: -
V gene: TRBV30
clone size: -
CDR3 protein: AWSGVDNQPQH

D gene: -
V gene: TRBV5-4
clone size: -
CDR3 protein: ASSPARGSDTQY

D gene: TRBD1
V gene: TRBV29-1
clone size: -
CDR3 protein: SVRGQGATGELF